This T cell receptor beta chain is drawn from a study of cytomegalovirus exposure and HLA in healthy donors. On this clone: No antigen is known for it.

The study's findings and limits: An observed cluster of highly shared sequence variants was recorded as a likely sequencing artifact. Reportedly, cytomegalovirus status was diagnosed with high sensitivity and specificity. Several of the most significant clusters appeared, in a later analysis, to be linked to common viral pathogens.

The study ran its PCR with 60 Vbeta and 13 Jbeta primers. The data were produced by immunoSEQ multiplex PCR, yet TCRdb's version contains in-frame clones alone and is incomplete. The table includes 160,000 or so clones, roughly 88% detected once. The ends were cut back, 3 bases at V and 10 bases at J, with 15 bases in the middle. This CDR3 has 13 amino acids. The germline V gene has CDR1 SGHVS and CDR2 FNYEAQ. The sample comprised PBMCs. This sequence joins TRBV7-6 and TRBJ1-1; D unclear. The TCR was taken from a woman aged 18-35 years in good health and CMV-seronegative. The CDR3 DNA is TGTGCCAGCAGCTTTGCGGGAGGCGTAGCAGCTTTCTTT. This sequence encodes CASSFAGGVAAFF.